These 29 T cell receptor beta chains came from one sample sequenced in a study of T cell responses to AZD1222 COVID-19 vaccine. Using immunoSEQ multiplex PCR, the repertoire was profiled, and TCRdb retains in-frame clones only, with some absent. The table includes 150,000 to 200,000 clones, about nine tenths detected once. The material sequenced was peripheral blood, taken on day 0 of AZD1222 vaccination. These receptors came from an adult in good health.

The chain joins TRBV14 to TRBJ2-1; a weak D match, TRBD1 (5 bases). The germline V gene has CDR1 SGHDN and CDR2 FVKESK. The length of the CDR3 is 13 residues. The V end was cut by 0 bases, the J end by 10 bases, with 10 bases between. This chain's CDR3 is CASSQDSRTEQFF. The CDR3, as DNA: TGTGCCAGCAGCCAAGATTCGAGGACAGAGCAGTTCTTC.

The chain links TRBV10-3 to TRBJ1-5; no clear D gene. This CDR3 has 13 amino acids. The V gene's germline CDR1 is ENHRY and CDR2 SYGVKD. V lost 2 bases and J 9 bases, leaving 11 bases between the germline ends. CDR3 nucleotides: TGTGCCATCAGTGAGGTCTCGCACGGGCCCCAGCATTTT. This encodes CAISEVSHGPQHF.

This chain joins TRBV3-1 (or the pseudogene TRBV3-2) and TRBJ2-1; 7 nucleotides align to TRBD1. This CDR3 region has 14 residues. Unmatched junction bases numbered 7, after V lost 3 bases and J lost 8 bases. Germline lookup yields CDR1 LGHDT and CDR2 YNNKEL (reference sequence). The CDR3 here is CASSQSTGLHEQFF. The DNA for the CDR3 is TGTGCCAGCAGCCAGTCGACAGGGCTTCATGAGCAGTTCTTC.

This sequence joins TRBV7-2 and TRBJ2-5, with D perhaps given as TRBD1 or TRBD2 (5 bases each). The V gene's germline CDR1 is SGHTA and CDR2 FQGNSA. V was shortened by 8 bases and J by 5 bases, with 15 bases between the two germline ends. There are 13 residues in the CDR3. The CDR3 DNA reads TGTGCCAGCGGGGGATCTTCGGTCGAGACCCAGTACTTC. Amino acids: CASGGSSVETQYF.

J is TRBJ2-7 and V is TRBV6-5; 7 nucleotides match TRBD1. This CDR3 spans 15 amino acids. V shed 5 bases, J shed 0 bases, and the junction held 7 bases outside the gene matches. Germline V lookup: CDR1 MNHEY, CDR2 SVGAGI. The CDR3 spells CASSPRAGGSYEQYF. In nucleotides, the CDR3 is TGTGCCAGCAGTCCCCGGGCAGGGGGCTCCTACGAGCAGTACTTC.

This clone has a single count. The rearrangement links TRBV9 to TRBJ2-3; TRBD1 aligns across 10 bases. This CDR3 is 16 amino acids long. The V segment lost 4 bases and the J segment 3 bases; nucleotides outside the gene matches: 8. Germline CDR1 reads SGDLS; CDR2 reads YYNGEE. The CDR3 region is CASSQRQGAGTDTQYF. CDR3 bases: TGTGCCAGCAGCCAGAGACAGGGGGCAGGGACAGATACGCAGTATTTT. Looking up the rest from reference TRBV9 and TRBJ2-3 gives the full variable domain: DSGVTQTPKHLITATGQRVTLRCSPRSGDLSVYWYQQSLDQGLQFLIQYYNGEERAKGNILERFSAQQFPDLHSELNLSSLELGDSALYFCASSQRQGAGTDTQYFGPGTRLTVL.

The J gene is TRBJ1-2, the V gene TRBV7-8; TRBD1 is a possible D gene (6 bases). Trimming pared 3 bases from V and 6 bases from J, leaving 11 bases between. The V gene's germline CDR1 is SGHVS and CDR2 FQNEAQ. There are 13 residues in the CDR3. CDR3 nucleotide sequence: TGTGCCAGCAGCTTGACAGGTCGGGATGGCTACACCTTC. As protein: CASSLTGRDGYTF.

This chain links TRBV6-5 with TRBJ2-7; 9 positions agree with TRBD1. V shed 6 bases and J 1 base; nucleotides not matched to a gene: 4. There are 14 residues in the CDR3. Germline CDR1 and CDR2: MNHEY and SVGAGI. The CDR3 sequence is CASSHRGQSYEQYF. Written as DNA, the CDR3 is TGTGCCAGCAGCCACAGGGGGCAGTCCTACGAGCAGTACTTC.

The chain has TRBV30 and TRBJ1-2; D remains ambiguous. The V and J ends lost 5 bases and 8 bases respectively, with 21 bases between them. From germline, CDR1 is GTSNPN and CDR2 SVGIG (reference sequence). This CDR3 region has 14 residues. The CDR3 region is CAWGRFTREPGYTF. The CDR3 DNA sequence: TGTGCCTGGGGCAGATTTACAAGGGAGCCAGGCTACACCTTC.

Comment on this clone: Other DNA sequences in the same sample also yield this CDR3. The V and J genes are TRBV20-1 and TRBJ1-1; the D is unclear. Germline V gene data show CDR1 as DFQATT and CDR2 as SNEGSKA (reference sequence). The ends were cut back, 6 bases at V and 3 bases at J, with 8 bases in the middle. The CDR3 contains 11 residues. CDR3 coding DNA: TGCAGTGCCCTGGGAGACACTGAAGCTTTCTTT. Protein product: CSALGDTEAFF.

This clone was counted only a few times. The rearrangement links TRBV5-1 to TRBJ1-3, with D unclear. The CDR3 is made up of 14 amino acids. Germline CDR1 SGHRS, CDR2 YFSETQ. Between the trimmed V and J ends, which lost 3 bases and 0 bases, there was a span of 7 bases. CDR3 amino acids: CASSSGDSGNTIYF. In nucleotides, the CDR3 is TGCGCCAGCAGCTCGGGAGACTCTGGAAACACCATATATTTT.

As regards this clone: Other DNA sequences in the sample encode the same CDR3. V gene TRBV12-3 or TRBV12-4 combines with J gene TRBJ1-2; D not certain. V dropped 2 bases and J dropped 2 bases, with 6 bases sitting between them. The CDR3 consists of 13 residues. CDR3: CASSLYRNYGYTF. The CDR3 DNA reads TGTGCCAGCAGTTTATACAGAAACTATGGCTACACCTTC.

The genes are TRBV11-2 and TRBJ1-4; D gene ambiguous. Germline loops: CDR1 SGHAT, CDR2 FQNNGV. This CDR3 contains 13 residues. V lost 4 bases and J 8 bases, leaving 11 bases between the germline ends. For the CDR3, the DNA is TGTGCCAGCAGCTCGCAGTTCGGAGAAAAACTGTTTTTT. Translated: CASSSQFGEKLFF.

The CDR3 DNA is TGTGCCAGCAGGGACCTAGGTTCCTACGAGCAGTACTTC. It codes for CASRDLGSYEQYF. The chain has TRBV5-8 and TRBJ2-7; no reliable D call. This CDR3 region has 13 residues. CDR1 is SGHTS, CDR2 YDEGEE, per germline. Trimming left V 5 bases short and J 1 base short, with 10 bases between.

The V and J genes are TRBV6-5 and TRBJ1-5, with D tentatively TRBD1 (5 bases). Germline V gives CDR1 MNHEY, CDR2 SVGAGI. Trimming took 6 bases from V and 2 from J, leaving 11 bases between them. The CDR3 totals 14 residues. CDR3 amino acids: CASSLKTGNQPQHF. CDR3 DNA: TGTGCCAGCAGCCTCAAGACAGGCAATCAGCCCCAGCATTTT.

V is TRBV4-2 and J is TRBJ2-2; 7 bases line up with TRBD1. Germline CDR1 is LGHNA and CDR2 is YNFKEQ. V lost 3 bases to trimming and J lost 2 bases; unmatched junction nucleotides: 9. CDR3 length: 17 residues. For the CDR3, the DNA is TGTGCCAGCAGCCAGGTGTTGCGGACAGGAAACACCGGGGAGCTGTTTTTT. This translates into CASSQVLRTGNTGELFF.

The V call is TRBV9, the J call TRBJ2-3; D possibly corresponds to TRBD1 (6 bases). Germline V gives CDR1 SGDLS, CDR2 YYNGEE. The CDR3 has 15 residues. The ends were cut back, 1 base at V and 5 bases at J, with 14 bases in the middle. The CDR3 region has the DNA TGTGCCAGCAGCGTACCTCTGGGCAGGGGAGATACGCAGTATTTT. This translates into CASSVPLGRGDTQYF.

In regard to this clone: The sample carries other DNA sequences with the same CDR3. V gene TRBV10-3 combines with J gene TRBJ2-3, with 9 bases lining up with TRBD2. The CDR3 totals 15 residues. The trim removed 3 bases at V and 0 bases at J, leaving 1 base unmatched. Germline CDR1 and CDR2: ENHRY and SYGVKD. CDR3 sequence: CAISETSGSTDTQYF. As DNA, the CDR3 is TGTGCCATCAGTGAAACTAGCGGGAGCACAGATACGCAGTATTTT.

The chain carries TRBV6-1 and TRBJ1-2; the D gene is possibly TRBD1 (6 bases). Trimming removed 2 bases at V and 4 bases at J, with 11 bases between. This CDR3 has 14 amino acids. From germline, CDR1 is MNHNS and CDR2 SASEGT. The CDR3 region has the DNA TGTGCCAGCAGTGAAATAGGGGGGTCCTATGGCTACACCTTC. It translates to CASSEIGGSYGYTF.

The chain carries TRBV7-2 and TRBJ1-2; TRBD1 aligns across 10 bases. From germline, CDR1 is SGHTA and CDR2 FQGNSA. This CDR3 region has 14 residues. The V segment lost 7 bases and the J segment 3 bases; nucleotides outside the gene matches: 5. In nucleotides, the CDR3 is TGTGCCAGCACCCCGGGACAGGGGCACTATGGCTACACCTTC. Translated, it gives CASTPGQGHYGYTF.

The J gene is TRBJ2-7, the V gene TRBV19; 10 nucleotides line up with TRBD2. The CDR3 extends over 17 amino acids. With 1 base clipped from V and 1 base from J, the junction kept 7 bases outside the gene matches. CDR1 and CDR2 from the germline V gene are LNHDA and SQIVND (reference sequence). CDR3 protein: CASSIARVAGGSYEQYF. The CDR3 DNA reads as TGTGCCAGTAGTATAGCCAGAGTAGCGGGGGGTTCCTACGAGCAGTACTTC.

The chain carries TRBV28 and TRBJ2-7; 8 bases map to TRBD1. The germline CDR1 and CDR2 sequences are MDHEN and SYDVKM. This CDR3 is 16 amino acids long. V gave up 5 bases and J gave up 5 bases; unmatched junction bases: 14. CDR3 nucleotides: TGTGCCAGCAGTCCCTGGGCCGGGACAGGTGGGAACGAGCAGTACTTC. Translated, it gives CASSPWAGTGGNEQYF.

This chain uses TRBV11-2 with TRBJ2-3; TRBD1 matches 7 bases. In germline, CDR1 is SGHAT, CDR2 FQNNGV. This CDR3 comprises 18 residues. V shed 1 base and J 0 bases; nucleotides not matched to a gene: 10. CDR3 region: CASSLGLRGGLSTDTQYF. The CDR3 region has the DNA TGTGCCAGCAGCTTAGGCCTGAGAGGGGGCTTGAGCACAGATACGCAGTATTTT.

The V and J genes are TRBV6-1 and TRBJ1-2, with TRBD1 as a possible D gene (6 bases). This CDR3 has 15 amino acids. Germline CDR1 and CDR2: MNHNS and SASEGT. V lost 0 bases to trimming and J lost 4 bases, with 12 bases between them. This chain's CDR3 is CASSEASGESYGYTF. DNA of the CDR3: TGTGCCAGCAGTGAAGCATCAGGGGAGAGCTATGGCTACACCTTC.

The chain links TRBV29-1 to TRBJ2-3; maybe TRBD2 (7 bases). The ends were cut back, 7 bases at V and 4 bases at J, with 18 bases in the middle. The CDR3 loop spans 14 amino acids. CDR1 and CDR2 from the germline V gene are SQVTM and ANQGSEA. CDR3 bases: TGCAGCGCCGAAGGGTGGGGGGGCCCAGATACGCAGTATTTT. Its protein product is CSAEGWGGPDTQYF.

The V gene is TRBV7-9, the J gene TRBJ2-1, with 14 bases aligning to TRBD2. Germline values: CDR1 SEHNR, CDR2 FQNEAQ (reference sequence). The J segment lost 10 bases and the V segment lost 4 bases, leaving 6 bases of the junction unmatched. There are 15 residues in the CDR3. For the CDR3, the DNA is TGTGCCAGCAGCTCAAGGACTAGCGGGGGGACGGAGCAGTTCTTC. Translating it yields CASSSRTSGGTEQFF.

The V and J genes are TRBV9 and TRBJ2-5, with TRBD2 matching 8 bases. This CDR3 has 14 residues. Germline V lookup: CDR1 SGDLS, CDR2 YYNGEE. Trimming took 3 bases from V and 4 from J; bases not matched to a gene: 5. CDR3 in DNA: TGTGCCAGCAGCGCGTCGGGGGGGCCAGAGACCCAGTACTTC. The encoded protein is CASSASGGPETQYF. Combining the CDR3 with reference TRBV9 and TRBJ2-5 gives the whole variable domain DSGVTQTPKHLITATGQRVTLRCSPRSGDLSVYWYQQSLDQGLQFLIQYYNGEERAKGNILERFSAQQFPDLHSELNLSSLELGDSALYFCASSASGGPETQYFGPGTRLLVL.

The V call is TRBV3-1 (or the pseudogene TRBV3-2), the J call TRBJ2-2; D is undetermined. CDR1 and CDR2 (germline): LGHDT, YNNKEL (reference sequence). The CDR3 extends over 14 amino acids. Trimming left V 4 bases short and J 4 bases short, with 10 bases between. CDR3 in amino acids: CASSPVNPTGELFF. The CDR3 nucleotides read TGTGCCAGCAGCCCCGTAAATCCCACCGGGGAGCTGTTTTTT.

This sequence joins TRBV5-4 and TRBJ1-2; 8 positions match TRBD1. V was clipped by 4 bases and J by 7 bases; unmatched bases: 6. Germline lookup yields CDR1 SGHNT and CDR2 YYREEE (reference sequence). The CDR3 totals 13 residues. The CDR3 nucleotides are TGTGCCAGCAGCCTCGACAGGGGCGTTGGCTACACCTTC. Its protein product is CASSLDRGVGYTF.